Sequencing of this T cell receptor beta chain was carried out in a study of T cell responses to AZD1222 COVID-19 vaccine. Study-wide findings and caveats: Spike-specific TCRs gained breadth and depth after people received two AZD1222 doses. Clonal diversity was possibly underestimated, and the donors were mostly white British, with more females.

The table came from immunoSEQ multiplex PCR; TCRdb's copy has only in-frame clones and leaves some out. The sample consists of 90,000 to 130,000 clones, 70% to 90% of them appearing once. As for this clone: Antigen: not known.

V gave up 5 bases and J gave up 0 bases, with 14 bases separating them. CDR3 length equals 17 residues. Germline V lookup: CDR1 LNHDA, CDR2 SQIVND (reference sequence). This TCR derives from an adult in good health. The chain has TRBV19 and TRBJ2-6, with D perhaps matching TRBD1 or TRBD2 (6 bases each). The sequencing used peripheral blood, collected on day 0 of AZD1222 vaccination. CDR3 nucleotides: TGTGCCAGTAGTGGACGACAGGACTACTCTGGGGCCAACGTCCTGACTTTC. It specifies CASSGRQDYSGANVLTF.